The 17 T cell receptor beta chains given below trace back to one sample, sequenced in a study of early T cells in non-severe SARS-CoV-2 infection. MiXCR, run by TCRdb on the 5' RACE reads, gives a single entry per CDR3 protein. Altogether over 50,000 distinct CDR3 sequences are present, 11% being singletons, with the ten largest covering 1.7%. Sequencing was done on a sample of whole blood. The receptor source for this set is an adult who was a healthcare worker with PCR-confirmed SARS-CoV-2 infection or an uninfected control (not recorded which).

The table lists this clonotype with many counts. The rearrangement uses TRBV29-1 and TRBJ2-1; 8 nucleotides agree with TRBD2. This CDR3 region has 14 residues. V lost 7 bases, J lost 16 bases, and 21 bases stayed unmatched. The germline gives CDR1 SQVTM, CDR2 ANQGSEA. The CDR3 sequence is CSGVRERGSTPVFF. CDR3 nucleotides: TGCAGCGGGGTTAGGGAGCGGGGGTCCACACCCGTTTTCTTC.

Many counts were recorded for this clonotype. In DNA form, the CDR3 reads TGTGCCAGCAGTCCCCCTCCCAGCCGGCAAGAGACCCAGTACTTC. Amino acids: CASSPPPSRQETQYF. The chain carries TRBV28 and TRBJ2-5; D not resolved. CDR1 and CDR2 (germline): MDHEN, SYDVKM. The CDR3 extends over 15 amino acids. The ends were cut back, 5 bases at V and 2 bases at J, with 15 bases in the middle.

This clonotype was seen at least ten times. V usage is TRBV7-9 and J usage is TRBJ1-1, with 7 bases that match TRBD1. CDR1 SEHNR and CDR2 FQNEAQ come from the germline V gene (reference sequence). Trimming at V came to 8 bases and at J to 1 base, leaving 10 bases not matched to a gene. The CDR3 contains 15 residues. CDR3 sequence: CASFTTGQPNTEAFF. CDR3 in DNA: TGTGCCAGCTTTACCACGGGACAGCCGAACACTGAAGCTTTCTTT.

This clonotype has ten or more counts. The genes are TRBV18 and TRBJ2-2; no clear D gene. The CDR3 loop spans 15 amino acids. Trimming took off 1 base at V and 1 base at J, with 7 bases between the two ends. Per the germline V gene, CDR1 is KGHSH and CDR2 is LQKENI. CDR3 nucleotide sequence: TGTGCCAGCTCACCACTGGTTCAGAACACCGGGGAGCTGTTTTTT. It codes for CASSPLVQNTGELFF. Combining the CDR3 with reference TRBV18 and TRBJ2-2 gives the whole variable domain NAGVMQNPRHLVRRRGQEARLRCSPMKGHSHVYWYRQLPEEGLKFMVYLQKENIIDESGMPKERFSAEFPKEGPSILRIQQVVRGDSAAYFCASSPLVQNTGELFFGEGSRLTVL.

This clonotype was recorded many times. CDR3 amino acids: CAISDGGGKTDTQYF. CDR3 nucleotides: TGTGCCATCAGTGATGGAGGGGGTAAAACAGATACGCAGTATTTT. V gene TRBV10-3 combines with J gene TRBJ2-3; D is perhaps TRBD1 or TRBD2 (6 bases each). This CDR3 spans 15 amino acids. CDR1 is ENHRY and CDR2 is SYGVKD in the germline V gene. Trimming pared 3 bases from V and 3 bases from J, leaving 13 bases between.

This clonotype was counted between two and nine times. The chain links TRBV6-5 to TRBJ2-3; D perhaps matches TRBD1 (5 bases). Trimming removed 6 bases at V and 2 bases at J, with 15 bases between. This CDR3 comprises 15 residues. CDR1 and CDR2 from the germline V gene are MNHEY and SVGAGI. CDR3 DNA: TGTGCCAGCAGCCCAACAGGTCCGATCACAGATACGCAGTATTTT. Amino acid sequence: CASSPTGPITDTQYF.

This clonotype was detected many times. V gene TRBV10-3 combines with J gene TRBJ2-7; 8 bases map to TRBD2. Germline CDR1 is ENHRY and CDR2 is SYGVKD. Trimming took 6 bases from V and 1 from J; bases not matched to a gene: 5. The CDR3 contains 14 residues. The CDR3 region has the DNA TGTGCCATCAGGCGGGGGGCCGGGTCCTACGAGCAGTACTTC. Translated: CAIRRGAGSYEQYF.

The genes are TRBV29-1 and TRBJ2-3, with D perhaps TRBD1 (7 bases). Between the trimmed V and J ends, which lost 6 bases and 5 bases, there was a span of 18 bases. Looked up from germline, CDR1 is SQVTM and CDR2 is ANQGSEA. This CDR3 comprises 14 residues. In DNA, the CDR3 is TGCAGCGTCCTTATCAGGGGGGTGAGAGATACGCAGTATTTT. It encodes CSVLIRGVRDTQYF.

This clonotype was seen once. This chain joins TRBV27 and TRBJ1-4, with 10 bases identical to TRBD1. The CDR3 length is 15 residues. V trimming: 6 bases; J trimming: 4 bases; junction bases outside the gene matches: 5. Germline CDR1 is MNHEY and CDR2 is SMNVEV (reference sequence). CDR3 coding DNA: TGTGCCAGCAGCCCGGACAGGGGGAATAATGAAAAACTGTTTTTT. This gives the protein CASSPDRGNNEKLFF.

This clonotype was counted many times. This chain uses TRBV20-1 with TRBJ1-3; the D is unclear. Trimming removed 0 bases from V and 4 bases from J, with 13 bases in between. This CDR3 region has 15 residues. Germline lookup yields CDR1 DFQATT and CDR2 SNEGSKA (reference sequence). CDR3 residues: CSARDPGEPGNTIYF. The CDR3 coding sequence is TGCAGTGCTAGAGATCCCGGGGAGCCCGGAAACACCATATATTTT.

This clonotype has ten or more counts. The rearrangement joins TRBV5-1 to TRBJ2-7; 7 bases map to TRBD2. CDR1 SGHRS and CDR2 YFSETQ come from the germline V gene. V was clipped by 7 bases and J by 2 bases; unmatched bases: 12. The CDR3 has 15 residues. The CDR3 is CASASVGGLTYEQYF. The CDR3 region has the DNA TGCGCCAGCGCCTCCGTCGGGGGGTTGACCTACGAGCAGTACTTC.

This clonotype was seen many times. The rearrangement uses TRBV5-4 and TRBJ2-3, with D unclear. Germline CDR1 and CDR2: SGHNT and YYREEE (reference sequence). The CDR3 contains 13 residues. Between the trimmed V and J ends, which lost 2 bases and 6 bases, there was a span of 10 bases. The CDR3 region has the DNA TGTGCCAGCAGCTTTTACGCGGTCGATACGCAGTATTTT. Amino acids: CASSFYAVDTQYF.

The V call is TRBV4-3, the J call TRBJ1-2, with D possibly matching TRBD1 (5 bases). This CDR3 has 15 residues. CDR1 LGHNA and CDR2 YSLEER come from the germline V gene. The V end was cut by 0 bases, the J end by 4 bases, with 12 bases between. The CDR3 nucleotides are TGCGCCAGCAGCCAAGATGGCAGGGCAGCCTATGGCTACACCTTC. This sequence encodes CASSQDGRAAYGYTF.

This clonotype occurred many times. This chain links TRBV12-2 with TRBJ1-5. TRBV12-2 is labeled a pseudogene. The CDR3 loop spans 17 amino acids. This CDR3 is CASRRTNLARGNQPQHF. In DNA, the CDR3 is TGTGCAAGCCGCAGGACTAATCTCGCGCGGGGCAATCAGCCCCAGCATTTT.

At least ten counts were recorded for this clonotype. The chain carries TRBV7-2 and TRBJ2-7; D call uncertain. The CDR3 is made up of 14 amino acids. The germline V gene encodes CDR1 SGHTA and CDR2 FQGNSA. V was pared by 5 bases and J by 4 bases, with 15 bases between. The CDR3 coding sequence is TGTGCCAGCAGCCGATTTGGGGTGTCTTACGAGCAGTACTTC. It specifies CASSRFGVSYEQYF. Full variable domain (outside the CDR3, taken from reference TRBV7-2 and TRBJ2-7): GAGVSQSPSNKVTEKGKDVELRCDPISGHTALYWYRQSLGQGLEFLIYFQGNSAPDKSGLPSDRFSAERTGGSVSTLTIQRTQQEDSAVYLCASSRFGVSYEQYFGPGTRLTVT.

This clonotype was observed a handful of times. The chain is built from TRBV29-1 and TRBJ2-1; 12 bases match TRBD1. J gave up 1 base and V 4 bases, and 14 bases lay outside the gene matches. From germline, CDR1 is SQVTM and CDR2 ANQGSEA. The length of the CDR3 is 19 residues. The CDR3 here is CSVGKIPGTGGASYNEQFF. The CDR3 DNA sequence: TGCAGCGTTGGAAAGATACCCGGGACAGGGGGCGCTTCCTACAATGAGCAGTTCTTC.

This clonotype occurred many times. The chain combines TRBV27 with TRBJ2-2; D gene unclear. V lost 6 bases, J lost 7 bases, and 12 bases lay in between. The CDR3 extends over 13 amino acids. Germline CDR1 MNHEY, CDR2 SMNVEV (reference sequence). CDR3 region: CASRTPVSGELFF. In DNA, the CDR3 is TGTGCCAGCAGGACCCCTGTGAGCGGGGAGCTGTTTTTT.